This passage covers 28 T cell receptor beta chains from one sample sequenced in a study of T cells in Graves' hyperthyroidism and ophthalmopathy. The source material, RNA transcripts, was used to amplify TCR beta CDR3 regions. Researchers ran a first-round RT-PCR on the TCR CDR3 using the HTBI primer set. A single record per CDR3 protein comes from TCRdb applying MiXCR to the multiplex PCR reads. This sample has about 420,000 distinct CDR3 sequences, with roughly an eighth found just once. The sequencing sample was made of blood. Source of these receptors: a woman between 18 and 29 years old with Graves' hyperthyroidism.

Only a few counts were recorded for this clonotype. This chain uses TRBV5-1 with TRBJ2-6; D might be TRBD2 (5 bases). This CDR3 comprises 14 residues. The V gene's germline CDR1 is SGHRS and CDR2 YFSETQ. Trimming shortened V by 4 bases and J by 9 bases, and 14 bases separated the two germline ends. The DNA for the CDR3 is TGCGCCAGCAGCCACCCGGCCGAGGGCAACGTCCTGACTTTC. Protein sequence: CASSHPAEGNVLTF. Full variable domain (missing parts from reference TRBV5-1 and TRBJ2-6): KAGVTQTPRYLIKTRGQQVTLSCSPISGHRSVSWYQQTPGQGLQFLFEYFSETQRNKGNFPGRFSGRQFSNSRSEMNVSTLELGDSALYLCASSHPAEGNVLTFGAGSRLTVL.

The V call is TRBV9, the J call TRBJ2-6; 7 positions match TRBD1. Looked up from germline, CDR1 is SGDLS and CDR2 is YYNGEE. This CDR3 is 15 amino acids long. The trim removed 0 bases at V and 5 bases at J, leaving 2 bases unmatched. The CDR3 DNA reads TGTGCCAGCAGCGTAGAGGGGGCGCGGGCCAACGTCCTGACTTTC. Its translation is CASSVEGARANVLTF.

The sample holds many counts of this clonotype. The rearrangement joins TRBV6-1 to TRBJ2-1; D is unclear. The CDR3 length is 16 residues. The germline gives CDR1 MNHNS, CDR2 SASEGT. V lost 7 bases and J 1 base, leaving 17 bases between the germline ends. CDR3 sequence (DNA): TGTGCCAGCACTTGGTCCCCCGCCCCGTCCTACAATGAGCAGTTCTTC. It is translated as CASTWSPAPSYNEQFF.

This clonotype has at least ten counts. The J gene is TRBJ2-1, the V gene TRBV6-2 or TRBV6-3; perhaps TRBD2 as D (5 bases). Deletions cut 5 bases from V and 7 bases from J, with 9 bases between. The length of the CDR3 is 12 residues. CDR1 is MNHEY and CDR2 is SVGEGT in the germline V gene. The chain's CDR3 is CASSRTSNEQFF. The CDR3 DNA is TGTGCCAGCAGTCGAACTAGTAATGAGCAGTTCTTC.

CDR3 coding DNA: TGTGCCAGCAGCACCGAGGAATCCCAGCCCCAGCATTTT. Protein product: CASSTEESQPQHF. The chain employs TRBV7-2 and TRBJ1-5; D unresolved. This CDR3 spans 13 amino acids. CDR1 and CDR2 (germline): SGHTA, FQGNSA. Trimming removed 5 bases at V and 7 bases at J, with 12 bases between.

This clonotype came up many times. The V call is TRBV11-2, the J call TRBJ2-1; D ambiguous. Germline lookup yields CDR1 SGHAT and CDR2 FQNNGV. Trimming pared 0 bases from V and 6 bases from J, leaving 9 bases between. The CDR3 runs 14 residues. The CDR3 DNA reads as TGTGCCAGCAGCTTAGACTTTCTGGGCAATGAGCAGTTCTTC. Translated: CASSLDFLGNEQFF.

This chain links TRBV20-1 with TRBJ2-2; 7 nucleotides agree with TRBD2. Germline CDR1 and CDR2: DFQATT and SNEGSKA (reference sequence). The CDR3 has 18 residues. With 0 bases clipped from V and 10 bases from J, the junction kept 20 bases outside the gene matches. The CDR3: CSARDGGGSNLIAEELFF. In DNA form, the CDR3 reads TGCAGTGCTAGAGATGGCGGCGGGAGTAACTTAATAGCCGAGGAGCTGTTTTTT.

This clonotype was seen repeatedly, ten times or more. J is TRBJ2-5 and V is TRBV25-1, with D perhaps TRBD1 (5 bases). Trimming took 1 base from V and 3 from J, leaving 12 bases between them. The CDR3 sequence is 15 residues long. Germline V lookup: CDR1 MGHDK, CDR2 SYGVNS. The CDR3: CASSESDTSKETQYF. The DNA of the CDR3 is TGTGCCAGCAGTGAATCGGACACGTCGAAAGAGACCCAGTACTTC.

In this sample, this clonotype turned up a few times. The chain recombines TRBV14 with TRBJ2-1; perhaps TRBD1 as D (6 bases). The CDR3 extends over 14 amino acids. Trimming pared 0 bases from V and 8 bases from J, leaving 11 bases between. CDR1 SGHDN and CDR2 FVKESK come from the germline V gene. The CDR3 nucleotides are TGTGCCAGCAGCCAAGAAGGATACAGGGATGAGCAGTTCTTC. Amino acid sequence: CASSQEGYRDEQFF.

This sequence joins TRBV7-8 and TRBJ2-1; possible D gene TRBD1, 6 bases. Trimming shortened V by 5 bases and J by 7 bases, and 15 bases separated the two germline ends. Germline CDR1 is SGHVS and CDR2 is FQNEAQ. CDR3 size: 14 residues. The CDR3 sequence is CASSPRTASNEQFF. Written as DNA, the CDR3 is TGTGCCAGCAGCCCCCGGACAGCCTCAAATGAGCAGTTCTTC.

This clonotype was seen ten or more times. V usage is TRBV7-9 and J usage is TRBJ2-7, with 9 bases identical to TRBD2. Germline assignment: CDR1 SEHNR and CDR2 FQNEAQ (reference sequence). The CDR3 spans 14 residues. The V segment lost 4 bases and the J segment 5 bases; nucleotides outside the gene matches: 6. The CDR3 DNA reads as TGTGCCAGCAGCTGGCAAGCGGGAGGTCACGAGCAGTACTTC. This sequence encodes CASSWQAGGHEQYF.

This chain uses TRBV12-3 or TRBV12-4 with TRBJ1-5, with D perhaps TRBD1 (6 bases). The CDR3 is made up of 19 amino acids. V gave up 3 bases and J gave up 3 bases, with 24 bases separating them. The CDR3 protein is CASSFGSSWGAGNNQPQHF. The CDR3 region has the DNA TGTGCCAGCAGTTTTGGGTCGTCTTGGGGGGCAGGGAACAATCAGCCCCAGCATTTT.

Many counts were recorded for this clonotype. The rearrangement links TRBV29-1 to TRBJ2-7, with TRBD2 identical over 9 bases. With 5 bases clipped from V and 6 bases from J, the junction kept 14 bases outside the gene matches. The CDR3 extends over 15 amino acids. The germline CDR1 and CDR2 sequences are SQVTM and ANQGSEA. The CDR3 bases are TGCAGCGTTAGAGGGGCGACTAGCGGAGAGGCCGAGCAGTACTTC. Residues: CSVRGATSGEAEQYF.

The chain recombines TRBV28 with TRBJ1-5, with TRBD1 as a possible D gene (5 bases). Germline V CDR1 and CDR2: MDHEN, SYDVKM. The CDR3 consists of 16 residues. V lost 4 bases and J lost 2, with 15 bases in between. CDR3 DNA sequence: TGTGCCAGCAGTTCGACCAGGGATATGGGCAATCAGCCCCAGCATTTT. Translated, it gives CASSSTRDMGNQPQHF.

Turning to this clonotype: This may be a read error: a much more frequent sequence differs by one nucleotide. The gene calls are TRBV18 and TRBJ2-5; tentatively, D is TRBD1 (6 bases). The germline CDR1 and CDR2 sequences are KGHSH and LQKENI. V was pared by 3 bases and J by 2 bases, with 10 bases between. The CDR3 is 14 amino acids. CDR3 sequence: CASSPQDSQETQYF. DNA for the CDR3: TGTGCCAGCTCACCGCAGGACAGTCAAGAGACCCAGTACTTC. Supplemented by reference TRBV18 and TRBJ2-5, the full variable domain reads NAGVMQNPRHLVRRRGQEARLRCSPMKGHSHVYWYRQLPEEGLKFMVYLQKENIIDESGMPKERFSAEFPKEGPSILRIQQVVRGDSAAYFCASSPQDSQETQYFGPGTRLLVL.

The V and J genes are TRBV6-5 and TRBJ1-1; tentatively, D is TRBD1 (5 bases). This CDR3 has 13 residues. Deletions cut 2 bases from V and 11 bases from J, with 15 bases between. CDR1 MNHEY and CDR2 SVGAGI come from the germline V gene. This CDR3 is CASSYLTQEHAFF. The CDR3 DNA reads TGTGCCAGCAGTTACCTAACACAGGAACACGCTTTCTTT.

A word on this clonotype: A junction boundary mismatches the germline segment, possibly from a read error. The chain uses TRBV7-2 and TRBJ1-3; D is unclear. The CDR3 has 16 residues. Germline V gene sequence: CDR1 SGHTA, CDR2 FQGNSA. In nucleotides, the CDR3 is TGTGCCAGCAGCTTAGCACACGGCCACTCTGAAAACACCATATATTTT. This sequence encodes CASSLAHGHSENTIYF. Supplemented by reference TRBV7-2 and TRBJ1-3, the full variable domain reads GAGVSQSPSNKVTEKGKDVELRCDPISGHTALYWYRQSLGQGLEFLIYFQGNSAPDKSGLPSDRFSAERTGGSVSTLTIQRTQQEDSAVYLCASSLAHGHSENTIYFGEGSWLTVV.

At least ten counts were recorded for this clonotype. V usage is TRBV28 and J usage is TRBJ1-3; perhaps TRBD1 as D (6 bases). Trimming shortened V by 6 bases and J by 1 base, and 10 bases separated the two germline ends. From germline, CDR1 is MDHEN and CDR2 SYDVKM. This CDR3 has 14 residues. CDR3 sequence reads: CASRRGGSGNTIYF. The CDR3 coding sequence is TGTGCCAGCAGACGAGGGGGATCTGGAAACACCATATATTTT.

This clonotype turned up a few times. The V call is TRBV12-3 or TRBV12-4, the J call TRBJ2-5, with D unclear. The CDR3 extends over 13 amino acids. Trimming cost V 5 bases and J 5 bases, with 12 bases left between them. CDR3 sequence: CASSASGFETQYF. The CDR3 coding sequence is TGTGCCAGCAGTGCCTCAGGTTTTGAGACCCAGTACTTC.

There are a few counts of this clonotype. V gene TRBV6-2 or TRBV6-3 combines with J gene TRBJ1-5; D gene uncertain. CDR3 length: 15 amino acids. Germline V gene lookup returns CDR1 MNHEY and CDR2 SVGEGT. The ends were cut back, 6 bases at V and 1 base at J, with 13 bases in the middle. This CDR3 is CASRDNWISNQPQHF. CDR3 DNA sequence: TGTGCCAGCAGAGACAACTGGATAAGCAATCAGCCCCAGCATTTT.

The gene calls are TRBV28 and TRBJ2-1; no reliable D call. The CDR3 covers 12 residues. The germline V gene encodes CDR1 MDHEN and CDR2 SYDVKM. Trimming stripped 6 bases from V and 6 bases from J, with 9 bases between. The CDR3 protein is CASSLTLNEQFF. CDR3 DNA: TGTGCCAGCAGCTTAACCCTCAATGAGCAGTTCTTC. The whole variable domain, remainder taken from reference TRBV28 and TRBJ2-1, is DVKVTQSSRYLVKRTGEKVFLECVQDMDHENMFWYRQDPGLGLRLIYFSYDVKMKEKGDIPEGYSVSREKKERFSLILESASTNQTSMYLCASSLTLNEQFFGPGTRLTVL.

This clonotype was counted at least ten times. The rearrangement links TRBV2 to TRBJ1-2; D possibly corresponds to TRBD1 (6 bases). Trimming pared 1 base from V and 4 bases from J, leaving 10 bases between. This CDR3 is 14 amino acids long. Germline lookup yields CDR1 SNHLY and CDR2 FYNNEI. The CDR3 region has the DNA TGTGCCAGCAGTGAAGATCCAGGGGCCTATGGCTACACCTTC. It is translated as CASSEDPGAYGYTF.

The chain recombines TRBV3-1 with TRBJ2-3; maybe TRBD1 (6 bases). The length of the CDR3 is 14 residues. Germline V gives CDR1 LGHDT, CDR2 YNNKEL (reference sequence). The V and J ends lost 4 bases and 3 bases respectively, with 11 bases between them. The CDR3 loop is CASSRADSTDTQYF. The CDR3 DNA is TGTGCCAGCAGCCGAGCGGACAGTACAGATACGCAGTATTTT.

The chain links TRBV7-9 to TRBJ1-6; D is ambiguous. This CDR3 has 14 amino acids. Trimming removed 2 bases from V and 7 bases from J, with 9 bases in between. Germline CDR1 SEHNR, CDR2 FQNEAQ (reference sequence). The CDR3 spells CASSLRRPNSPLHF. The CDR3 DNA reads TGTGCCAGCAGCTTACGCAGGCCCAATTCACCCCTCCACTTT.

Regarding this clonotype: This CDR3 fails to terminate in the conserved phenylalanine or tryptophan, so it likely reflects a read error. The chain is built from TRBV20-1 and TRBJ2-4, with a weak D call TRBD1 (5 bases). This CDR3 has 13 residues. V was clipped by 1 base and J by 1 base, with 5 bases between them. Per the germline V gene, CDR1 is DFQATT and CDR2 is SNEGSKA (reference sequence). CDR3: CSARAGAKNIQYL. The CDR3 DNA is TGCAGTGCTAGAGCAGGGGCCAAAAACATTCAGTACCTC.

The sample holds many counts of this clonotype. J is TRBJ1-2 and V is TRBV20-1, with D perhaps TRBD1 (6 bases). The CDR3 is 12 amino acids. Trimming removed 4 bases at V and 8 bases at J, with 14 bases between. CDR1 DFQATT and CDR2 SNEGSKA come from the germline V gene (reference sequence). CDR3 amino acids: CSAKTGLSGYTF. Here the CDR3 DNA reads TGCAGTGCTAAGACAGGCTTGTCCGGCTACACCTTC.

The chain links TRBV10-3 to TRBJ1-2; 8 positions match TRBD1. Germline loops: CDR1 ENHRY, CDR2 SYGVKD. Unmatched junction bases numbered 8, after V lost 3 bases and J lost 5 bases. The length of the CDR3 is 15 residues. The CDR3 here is CAISDQDRAYYGYTF. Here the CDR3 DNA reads TGTGCCATCAGTGATCAGGACAGGGCGTATTATGGCTACACCTTC.

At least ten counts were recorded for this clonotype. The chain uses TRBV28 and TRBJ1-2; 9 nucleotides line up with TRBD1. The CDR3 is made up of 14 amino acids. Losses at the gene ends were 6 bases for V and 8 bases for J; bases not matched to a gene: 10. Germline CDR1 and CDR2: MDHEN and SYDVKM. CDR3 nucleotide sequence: TGTGCCAGCAGCGTAACCGGGACAGGGCCAGGCTACACCTTC. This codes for CASSVTGTGPGYTF.